The present TCR beta chain was sequenced within a study of OX40 agonist ivuxolimab in advanced cancers. Study-wide points: Relative to CD4+ cells, CD8+ T cells on average had more expanded clones.

The CDR3 length is 17 residues. Trimming removed 4 bases at V and 0 bases at J, with 16 bases between. CDR1 is SGHRS, CDR2 YFSETQ, per germline. As regards this clone: Antigen: not known.

TCRdb keeps only in-frame clones here, not all; method: immunoSEQ multiplex PCR. The sample lists about 54,000 clones; approximately 80% were seen once. The input for sequencing was CD4+ or CD8+ T cells sorted from blood, taken in a trial of the OX40 agonist ivuxolimab. This clonotype originated in an adult with an advanced solid tumor such as melanoma, head and neck, liver or kidney cancer. The chain joins TRBV5-1 to TRBJ1-4, with unresolved D. This CDR3 reads CASSPRLLHATNEKLFF. CDR3 coding DNA: TGCGCCAGCAGCCCTCGGCTATTACATGCAACTAATGAAAAACTGTTTTTT.